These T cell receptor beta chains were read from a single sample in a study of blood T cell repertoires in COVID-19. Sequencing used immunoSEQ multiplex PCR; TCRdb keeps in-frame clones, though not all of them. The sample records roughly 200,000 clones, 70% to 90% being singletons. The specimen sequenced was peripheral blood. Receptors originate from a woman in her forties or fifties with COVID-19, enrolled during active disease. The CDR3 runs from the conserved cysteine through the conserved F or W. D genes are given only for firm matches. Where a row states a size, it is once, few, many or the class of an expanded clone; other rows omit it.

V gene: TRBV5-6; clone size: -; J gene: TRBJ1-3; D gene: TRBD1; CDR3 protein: CASSFPGQGGNTIYF; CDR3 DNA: TGTGCCAGCAGTTTTCCGGGACAGGGTGGAAACACCATATATTTT
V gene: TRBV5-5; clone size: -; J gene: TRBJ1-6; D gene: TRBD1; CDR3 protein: CASSRGQGESPLHF; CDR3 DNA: TGTGCCAGCAGTCGCGGACAGGGTGAATCACCCCTCCACTTT
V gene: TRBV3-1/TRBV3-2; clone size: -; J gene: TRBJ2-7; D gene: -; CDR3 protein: CASSQSPKGGRQYF; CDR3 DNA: TGTGCCAGCAGCCAATCCCCAAAGGGGGGGAGACAGTACTTC
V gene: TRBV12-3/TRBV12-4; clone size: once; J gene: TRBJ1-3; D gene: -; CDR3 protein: CASQRDSGNTIYF; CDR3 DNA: TGTGCCAGCCAACGGGACTCTGGAAACACCATATATTTT
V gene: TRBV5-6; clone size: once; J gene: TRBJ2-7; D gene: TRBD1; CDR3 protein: CASSFGDRPLEQYF; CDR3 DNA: TGTGCCAGCAGCTTTGGGGACAGACCCTTAGAGCAGTACTTC
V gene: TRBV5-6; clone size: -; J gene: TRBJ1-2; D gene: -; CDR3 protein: CASIDGVRVKGYTF; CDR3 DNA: TGTGCCAGCATCGATGGGGTCAGGGTTAAAGGCTACACCTTC
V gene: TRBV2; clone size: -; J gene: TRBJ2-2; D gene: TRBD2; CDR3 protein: CASSLIAGANTGELFF; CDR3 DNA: TGTGCCAGCAGTCTTATAGCGGGGGCGAACACCGGGGAGCTGTTTTTT
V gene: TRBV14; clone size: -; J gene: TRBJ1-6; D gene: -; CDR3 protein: CASSQDSGGFYNSPLHF; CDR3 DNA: TGTGCCAGCAGCCAAGATTCGGGGGGATTTTATAATTCACCCCTCCACTTT
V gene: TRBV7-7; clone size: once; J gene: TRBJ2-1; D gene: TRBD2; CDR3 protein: CASSLGSGGGRNEQFF; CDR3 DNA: TGTGCCAGCAGCTTGGGTAGTGGGGGGGGTCGGAATGAGCAGTTCTTC
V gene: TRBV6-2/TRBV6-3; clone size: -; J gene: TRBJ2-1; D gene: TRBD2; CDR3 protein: CASSYQTGALAGYNEQFF; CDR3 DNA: TGTGCCAGCAGTTATCAGACCGGGGCGCTAGCGGGGTACAATGAGCAGTTCTTC
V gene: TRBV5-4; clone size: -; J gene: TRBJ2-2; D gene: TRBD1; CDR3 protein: CASRPGQGPGELFF; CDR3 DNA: TGTGCCAGCAGACCTGGACAGGGGCCCGGGGAGCTGTTTTTT
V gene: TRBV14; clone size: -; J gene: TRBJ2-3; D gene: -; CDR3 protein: CASSQERTPTGTQYF; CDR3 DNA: TGTGCCAGCAGCCAAGAGAGGACCCCAACAGGGACGCAGTATTTT
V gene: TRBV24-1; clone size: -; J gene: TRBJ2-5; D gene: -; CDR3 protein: CATRQGGGETQYF; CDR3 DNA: TGTGCCACCAGGCAGGGGGGTGGGGAGACCCAGTACTTC
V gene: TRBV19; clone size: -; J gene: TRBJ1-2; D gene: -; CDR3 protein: CASSRSEYLGYTF; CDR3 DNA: TGTGCCAGTAGTAGGAGCGAGTATCTCGGCTACACCTTC
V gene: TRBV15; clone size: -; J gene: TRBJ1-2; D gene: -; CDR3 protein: CATSRAPNGYTF; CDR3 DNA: TGTGCCACCAGCAGGGCCCCCAATGGCTACACCTTC
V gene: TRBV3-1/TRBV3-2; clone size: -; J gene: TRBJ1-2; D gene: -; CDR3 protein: CASRPELVTGFDGYTF; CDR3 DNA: TGTGCCAGCAGACCCGAATTGGTTACGGGATTCGATGGCTACACCTTC
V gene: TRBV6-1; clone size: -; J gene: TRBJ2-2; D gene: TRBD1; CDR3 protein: CASSEWTGLTGELFF; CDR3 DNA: TGTGCCAGCAGTGAATGGACAGGGCTCACCGGGGAGCTGTTTTTT
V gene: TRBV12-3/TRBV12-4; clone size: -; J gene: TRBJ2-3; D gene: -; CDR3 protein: CASSGSFPDTQYF; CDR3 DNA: TGTGCCAGCAGCGGGTCTTTCCCAGATACGCAGTATTTT
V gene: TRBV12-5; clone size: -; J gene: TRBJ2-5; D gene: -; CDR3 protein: CASGSHTDRHLSKETQYF; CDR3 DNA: TGTGCTAGTGGTTCACACACCGACCGACACCTCAGTAAAGAGACCCAGTACTTC
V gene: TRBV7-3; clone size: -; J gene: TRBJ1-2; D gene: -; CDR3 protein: CASSLQATGGYTF; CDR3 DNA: TGTGCCAGCAGCTTACAGGCAACTGGGGGCTACACCTTC
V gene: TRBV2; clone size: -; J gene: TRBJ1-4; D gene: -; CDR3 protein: CASRKGQGVEKLFF; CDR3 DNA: TGTGCCAGCAGGAAGGGCCAGGGCGTAGAAAAACTGTTTTTT
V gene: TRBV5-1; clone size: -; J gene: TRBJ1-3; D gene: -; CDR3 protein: CASSLVGAWAGNTIYF; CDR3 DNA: TGCGCCAGCAGCTTGGTGGGGGCGTGGGCTGGAAACACCATATATTTT
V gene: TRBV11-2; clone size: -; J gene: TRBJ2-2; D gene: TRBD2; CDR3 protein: CASSPSSGGAGELFF; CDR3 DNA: TGTGCCAGCAGCCCTTCGAGCGGGGGCGCCGGGGAGCTGTTTTTT
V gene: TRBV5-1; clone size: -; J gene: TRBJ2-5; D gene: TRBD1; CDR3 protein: CASSPPGQMGETQYF; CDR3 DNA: TGCGCCAGCAGCCCTCCGGGACAGATGGGGGAGACCCAGTACTTC
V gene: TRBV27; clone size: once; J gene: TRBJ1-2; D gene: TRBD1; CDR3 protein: CASRSDPRGTGGVRTYGYTF; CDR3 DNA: TGTGCCAGCAGATCCGATCCTCGAGGAACAGGGGGCGTACGGACCTATGGCTACACCTTC
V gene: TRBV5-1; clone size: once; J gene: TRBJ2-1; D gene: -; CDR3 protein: CASTGLQGPGEQFF; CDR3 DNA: TGCGCCAGCACTGGGTTACAGGGTCCAGGTGAGCAGTTCTTC
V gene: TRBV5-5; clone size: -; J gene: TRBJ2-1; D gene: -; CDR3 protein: CASSLDPVKEQFF; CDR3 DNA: TGTGCCAGCAGCCTGGATCCGGTGAAGGAGCAGTTCTTC
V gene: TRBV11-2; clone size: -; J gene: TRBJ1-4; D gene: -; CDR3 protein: CASSFGGQGEKLFF; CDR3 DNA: TGTGCCAGCAGCTTCGGGGGGCAGGGGGAAAAACTGTTTTTT
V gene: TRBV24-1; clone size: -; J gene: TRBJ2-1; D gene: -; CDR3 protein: CATSDRYSGSMDNEQFF; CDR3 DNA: TGTGCCACCAGTGATCGCTATTCAGGATCTATGGACAATGAGCAGTTCTTC
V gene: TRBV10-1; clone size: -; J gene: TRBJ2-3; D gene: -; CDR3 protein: CASSVGTALFTDTQYF; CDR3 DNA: TGCGCCAGCAGTGTAGGGACTGCCTTGTTCACAGATACGCAGTATTTT
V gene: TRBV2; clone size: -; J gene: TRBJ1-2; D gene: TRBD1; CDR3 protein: CASSDRRGPLYGYTF; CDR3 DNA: TGTGCCAGCAGTGATAGGAGGGGGCCCCTCTATGGCTACACCTTC
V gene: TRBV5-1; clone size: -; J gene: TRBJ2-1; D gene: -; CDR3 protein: CASSLGTAKDNEQFF; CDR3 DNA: TGCGCCAGCAGCTTGGGGACAGCCAAGGACAATGAGCAGTTCTTC
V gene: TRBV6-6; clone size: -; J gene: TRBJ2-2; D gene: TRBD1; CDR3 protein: CASSLQGARSGELFF; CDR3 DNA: TGTGCCAGCAGTTTGCAGGGGGCGCGGTCCGGGGAGCTGTTTTTT
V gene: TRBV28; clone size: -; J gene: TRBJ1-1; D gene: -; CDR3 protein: CASSSPGEETEAFF; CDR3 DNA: TGTGCCAGCAGTTCTCCAGGGGAAGAAACTGAAGCTTTCTTT
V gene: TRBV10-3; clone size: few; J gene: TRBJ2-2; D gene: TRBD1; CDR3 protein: CAISETGQGTAGELFF; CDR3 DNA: TGTGCCATCAGTGAGACTGGACAGGGGACCGCCGGGGAGCTGTTTTTT
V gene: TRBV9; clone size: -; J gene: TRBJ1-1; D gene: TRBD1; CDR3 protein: CASSGRGRMNTEAFF; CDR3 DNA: TGTGCCAGCAGCGGCAGGGGGCGCATGAACACTGAAGCTTTCTTT
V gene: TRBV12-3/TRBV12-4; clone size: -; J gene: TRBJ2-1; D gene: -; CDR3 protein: CASRSLSDREQFF; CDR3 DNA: TGTGCCAGCAGGTCACTTAGTGACAGGGAGCAGTTCTTC
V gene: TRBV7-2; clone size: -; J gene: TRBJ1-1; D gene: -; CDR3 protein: CASSPPRGRGTEAFF; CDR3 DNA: TGTGCCAGCAGCCCCCCCAGGGGACGTGGCACTGAAGCTTTCTTT
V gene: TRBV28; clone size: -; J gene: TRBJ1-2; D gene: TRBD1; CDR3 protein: CASSSRSRDRVTNYGYTF; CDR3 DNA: TGTGCCAGCAGTTCTCGCTCCCGGGACAGGGTAACTAACTATGGCTACACCTTC
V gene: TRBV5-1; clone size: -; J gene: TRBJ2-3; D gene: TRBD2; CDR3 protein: CASRAGVTDTQYF; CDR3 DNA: TGCGCCAGCAGGGCGGGGGTCACAGATACGCAGTATTTT
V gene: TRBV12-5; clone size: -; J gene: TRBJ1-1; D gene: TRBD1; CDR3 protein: CASGPNTGTGRNTEAFF; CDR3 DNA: TGTGCTAGTGGTCCTAATACCGGGACAGGAAGGAACACTGAAGCTTTCTTT
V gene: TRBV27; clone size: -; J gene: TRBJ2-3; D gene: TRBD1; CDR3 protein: CASSPYRGTTDTQYF; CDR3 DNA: TGTGCCAGCAGTCCATACAGGGGAACCACAGATACGCAGTATTTT
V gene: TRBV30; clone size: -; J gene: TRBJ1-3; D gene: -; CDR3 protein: CAWRPGDYSGNTIYF; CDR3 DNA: TGTGCCTGGAGACCCGGAGATTATTCCGGAAACACCATATATTTT
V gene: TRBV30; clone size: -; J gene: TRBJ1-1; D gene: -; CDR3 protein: CAWSSGIRNTEAFF; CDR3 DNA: TGTGCCTGGAGTTCGGGGATACGAAACACTGAAGCTTTCTTT
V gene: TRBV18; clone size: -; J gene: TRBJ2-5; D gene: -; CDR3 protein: CASSPSQETQYF; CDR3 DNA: TGTGCCAGCTCACCATCGCAAGAGACCCAGTACTTC
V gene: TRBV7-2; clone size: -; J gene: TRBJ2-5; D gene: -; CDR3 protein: CASSLRGKRETQYF; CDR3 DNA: TGTGCCAGCAGCTTAAGAGGGAAACGGGAGACCCAGTACTTC
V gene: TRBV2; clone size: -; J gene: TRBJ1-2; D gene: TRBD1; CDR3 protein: CASSPGGYGYTF; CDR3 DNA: TGTGCCAGCAGTCCAGGGGGCTATGGCTACACCTTC
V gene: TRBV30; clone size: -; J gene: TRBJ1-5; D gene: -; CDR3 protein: CAWSRGSTRSDQPQHF; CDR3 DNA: TGTGCCTGGAGTAGGGGTTCAACAAGAAGCGATCAGCCCCAGCATTTT
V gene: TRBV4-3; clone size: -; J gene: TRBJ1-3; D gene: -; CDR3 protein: CASSPDLGGRNTIYF; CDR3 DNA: TGCGCCAGCAGCCCGGACTTGGGGGGTAGAAACACCATATATTTT
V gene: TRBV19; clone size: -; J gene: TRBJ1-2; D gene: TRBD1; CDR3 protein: CASSPTGQGMLKGYTF; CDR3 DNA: TGTGCCAGTAGTCCAACCGGACAGGGAATGTTAAAAGGCTACACCTTC
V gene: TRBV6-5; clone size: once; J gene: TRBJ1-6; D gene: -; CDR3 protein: CASSSSGKGNSPLHF; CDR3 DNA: TGTGCCAGCAGTTCATCAGGGAAGGGAAATTCACCCCTCCACTTT
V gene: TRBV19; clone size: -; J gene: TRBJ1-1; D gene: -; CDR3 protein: CASSMGRIEAFF; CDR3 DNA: TGTGCCAGTAGTATGGGCAGGATAGAAGCTTTCTTT
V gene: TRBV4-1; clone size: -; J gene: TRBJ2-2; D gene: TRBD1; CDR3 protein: CASSQDSGTGIGTGELFF; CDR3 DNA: TGCGCCAGCAGCCAAGACTCCGGGACAGGGATCGGCACCGGGGAGCTGTTTTTT
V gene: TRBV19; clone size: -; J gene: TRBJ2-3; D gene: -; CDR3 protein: CASSTGTYTDTQYF; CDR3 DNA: TGTGCCAGTAGTACCGGGACTTACACAGATACGCAGTATTTT
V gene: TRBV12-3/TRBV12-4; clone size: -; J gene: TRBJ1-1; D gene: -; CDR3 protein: CASSLRGSTEAFF; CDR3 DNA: TGTGCCAGCAGTTTAAGGGGGAGCACTGAAGCTTTCTTT
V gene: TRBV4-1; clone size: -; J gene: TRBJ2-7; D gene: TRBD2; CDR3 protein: CASSQDRYSGGNEQYF; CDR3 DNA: TGCGCCAGCAGCCAAGATCGGTATAGCGGGGGGAACGAGCAGTACTTC